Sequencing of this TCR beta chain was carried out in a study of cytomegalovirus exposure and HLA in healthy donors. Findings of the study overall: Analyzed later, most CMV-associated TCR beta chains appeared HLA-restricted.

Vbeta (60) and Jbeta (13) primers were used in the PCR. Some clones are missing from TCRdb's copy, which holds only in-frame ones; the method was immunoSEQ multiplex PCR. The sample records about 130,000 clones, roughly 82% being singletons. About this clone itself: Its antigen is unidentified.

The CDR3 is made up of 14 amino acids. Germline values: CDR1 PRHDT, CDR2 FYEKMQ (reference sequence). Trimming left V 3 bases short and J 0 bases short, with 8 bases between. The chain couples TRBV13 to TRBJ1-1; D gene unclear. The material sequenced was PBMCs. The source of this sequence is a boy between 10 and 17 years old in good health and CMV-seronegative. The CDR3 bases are TGTGCCAGCAGCTTCCGAGACATGAACACTGAAGCTTTCTTT. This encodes CASSFRDMNTEAFF. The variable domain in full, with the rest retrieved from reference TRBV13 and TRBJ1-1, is AAGVIQSPRHLIKEKRETATLKCYPIPRHDTVYWYQQGPGQDPQFLISFYEKMQSDKGSIPDRFSAQQFSDYHSELNMSSLELGDSALYFCASSFRDMNTEAFFGQGTRLTVV.